This paragraph covers one T cell receptor beta chain sequence. This specimen belongs to a study of blood T cell repertoires in COVID-19. Generated by immunoSEQ multiplex PCR, the TCRdb table keeps only in-frame clones and is missing some. The table records a few hundred thousand clones, around 90% of them present only once. V was trimmed by 4 bases and J by 3 bases, leaving 8 bases between them. Germline values: CDR1 PRHDT, CDR2 FYEKMQ (reference sequence). The CDR3 has 13 residues. The source material was PBMCs or T cells enriched from blood (not recorded which). The chain employs TRBV13 and TRBJ2-3; D is possibly TRBD1 (6 bases). This clonotype originated in a woman younger than 45 who had recovered from COVID-19. The CDR3 sequence: CASSSRGTDTQYF. CDR3 bases: TGTGCCAGCAGCTCTAGGGGGACAGATACGCAGTATTTT.